This T cell receptor beta chain was recovered during a study of post-analysis software for immune sequencing data. General study findings and limits: TRBV5-6, TRBV5-1 and TRBV20-1 belonged to a set of roughly five TRBV segments that were more frequent in patients than controls.

As regards this clonotype: Its antigen is not identified. At one boundary the junction diverges from the germline segment, which might be a read error.

Carried by the TCR beta cDNA libraries were unique molecular identifiers. Each CDR3 protein gets one entry after TCRdb re-called the PCR reads with MiXCR. The sample has some 700,000 distinct CDR3 sequences; around 64% are singletons. Germline CDR1 is SQVTM and CDR2 is ANQGSEA. CDR3 size: 14 residues. Sequencing was done on a sample of blood. The origin of this receptor is a girl between 2 and 10 years old with multiple sclerosis. V is TRBV29-1 and J is TRBJ2-5; 9 positions match TRBD1. The CDR3 bases are TGCAGCGTCGCTAACAGGGGGCTGGGAGAGGCCCAGTACTTC. Its protein is CSVANRGLGEAQYF.